The 12 T cell receptor beta chains in this list originate from one sample, sequenced in a study of identical twins. TCRdb analysed the 5' RACE reads with MiXCR anew, one entry per CDR3 protein. The data contain 200,000 to 250,000 distinct CDR3 sequences, under 10% of them seen just once; the ten biggest clones take up less than 2%. These data also formed part of another study, on yellow fever vaccine responses in identical twins.

Source material: memory (CD45RO+) T cells sorted from blood. The source of these receptors is a woman between 18 and 29 years old in good health.

This clonotype was seen a handful of times. This chain uses TRBV27 with TRBJ2-7, with no clear D. Deletions cut 3 bases from V and 4 bases from J, with 16 bases between. Germline CDR1 is MNHEY and CDR2 is SMNVEV (reference sequence). The CDR3 contains 15 residues. Here the CDR3 DNA reads TGTGCCAGCAGTTTGACCCTTCATTTGGGTTACGAGCAGTACTTC. As protein: CASSLTLHLGYEQYF.

This chain links TRBV6-2 or TRBV6-3 with TRBJ1-5; D perhaps matches TRBD1 (5 bases). CDR1 is MNHEY and CDR2 is SVGEGT in the germline V gene. V lost 1 base, J lost 2 bases, and 9 bases lay in between. This CDR3 has 15 residues. The CDR3 loop reads CASSYYRGGNQPQHF. CDR3 coding DNA: TGTGCCAGCAGTTACTATCGGGGGGGCAATCAGCCCCAGCATTTT.

This clonotype was picked up many times. V usage is TRBV5-5 and J usage is TRBJ2-7, with D tentatively TRBD1 (6 bases). CDR1 SGHKS and CDR2 YYEKEE come from the germline V gene (reference sequence). The CDR3 covers 15 residues. Trimming shortened V by 0 bases and J by 3 bases, and 13 bases separated the two germline ends. The CDR3 loop reads CASSLVGQTYYEQYF. CDR3 bases: TGTGCCAGCAGCTTGGTAGGACAGACCTACTACGAGCAGTACTTC.

The gene calls are TRBV5-5 and TRBJ1-5; D perhaps matches TRBD1 (5 bases). Trimming stripped 3 bases from V and 4 bases from J, with 17 bases between. This CDR3 has 16 amino acids. Germline V gives CDR1 SGHKS, CDR2 YYEKEE (reference sequence). For the CDR3, the DNA is TGTGCCAGCAGCTACGGGGCTGGGTTTGGTAATCAGCCCCAGCATTTT. This sequence encodes CASSYGAGFGNQPQHF.

This sequence joins TRBV7-6 and TRBJ1-5, with a tentative D call TRBD1 (6 bases). CDR1 and CDR2 (germline): SGHVS, FNYEAQ. The CDR3 length is 14 residues. The V and J ends lost 4 bases and 6 bases respectively, with 13 bases between them. CDR3 residues: CASSSREGGQPQHF. The DNA of the CDR3 is TGTGCCAGCAGCTCCCGGGAAGGGGGTCAGCCCCAGCATTTT. The entire variable domain, with the rest obtained from reference TRBV7-6 and TRBJ1-5, is as follows: GAGVSQSPRYKVTKRGQDVALRCDPISGHVSLYWYRQALGQGPEFLTYFNYEAQQDKSGLPNDRFSAERPEGSISTLTIQRTEQRDSAMYRCASSSREGGQPQHFGDGTRLSIL.

This clonotype has a count of ten or more. CDR3 nucleotide sequence: TGCAGCGTGAGGGACCCAAACACCTATGGCTACACCTTC. It is translated as CSVRDPNTYGYTF. The genes are TRBV29-1 and TRBJ1-2; D possibly corresponds to TRBD1 (5 bases). CDR1 and CDR2 (germline): SQVTM, ANQGSEA. V lost 6 bases and J 4 bases, leaving 15 bases between the germline ends. The CDR3 extends over 13 amino acids.

This clonotype has a handful of counts. The genes are TRBV6-5 and TRBJ2-2, with D hard to call. Germline V gene lookup returns CDR1 MNHEY and CDR2 SVGAGI. V dropped 0 bases and J dropped 1 base, with 6 bases sitting between them. The CDR3 extends over 15 amino acids. The CDR3 DNA is TGTGCCAGCAGTTACTCGGTGGAGAACACCGGGGAGCTGTTTTTT. Its translation is CASSYSVENTGELFF.

V is TRBV19 and J is TRBJ1-2; D might be TRBD1 (5 bases). Looked up from germline, CDR1 is LNHDA and CDR2 is SQIVND (reference sequence). The CDR3 has 12 amino acids. V was trimmed by 5 bases and J by 5 bases, leaving 9 bases between them. The CDR3 loop is CASSAGWYGYTF. In DNA, the CDR3 is TGTGCCAGTAGTGCAGGGTGGTATGGCTACACCTTC.

This clonotype appeared many times. The chain carries TRBV6-1 and TRBJ2-5, with D maybe TRBD1 (6 bases). The V end was cut by 6 bases, the J end by 5 bases, with 22 bases between. The CDR3 length is 16 residues. The germline V gene encodes CDR1 MNHNS and CDR2 SASEGT. The DNA of the CDR3 is TGTGCCAGCAGCACCATCCCGCAGGGGCCCCCGGAGACCCAGTACTTC. Translated: CASSTIPQGPPETQYF.

This clonotype came up a few times. The chain joins TRBV27 to TRBJ2-3; perhaps TRBD2 as D (5 bases). This CDR3 has 14 residues. Germline-derived CDR1 and CDR2 are MNHEY and SMNVEV (reference sequence). V was trimmed by 5 bases and J by 4 bases, leaving 13 bases between them. This chain's CDR3 is CASSVGLQADTQYF. CDR3 sequence (DNA): TGTGCCAGCAGTGTCGGACTGCAGGCAGATACGCAGTATTTT.

This clonotype was counted between two and nine times. The V call is TRBV27, the J call TRBJ2-7; D is unresolved. V lost 6 bases, J lost 7 bases, and 4 bases lay in between. Germline V gene sequence: CDR1 MNHEY, CDR2 SMNVEV (reference sequence). CDR3 length equals 9 residues. The CDR3 DNA sequence: TGTGCCAGCAGCGAAGAGCAGTACTTC. Its protein is CASSEEQYF.

The chain joins TRBV7-9 to TRBJ2-1; D perhaps matches TRBD2 (6 bases). V was trimmed by 8 bases and J by 1 base, leaving 9 bases between them. The CDR3 contains 13 residues. Looked up from germline, CDR1 is SEHNR and CDR2 is FQNEAQ (reference sequence). The CDR3 coding sequence is TGTGCCAGCGTGGGACTTTCCTACAATGAGCAGTTCTTC. Its translation: CASVGLSYNEQFF.